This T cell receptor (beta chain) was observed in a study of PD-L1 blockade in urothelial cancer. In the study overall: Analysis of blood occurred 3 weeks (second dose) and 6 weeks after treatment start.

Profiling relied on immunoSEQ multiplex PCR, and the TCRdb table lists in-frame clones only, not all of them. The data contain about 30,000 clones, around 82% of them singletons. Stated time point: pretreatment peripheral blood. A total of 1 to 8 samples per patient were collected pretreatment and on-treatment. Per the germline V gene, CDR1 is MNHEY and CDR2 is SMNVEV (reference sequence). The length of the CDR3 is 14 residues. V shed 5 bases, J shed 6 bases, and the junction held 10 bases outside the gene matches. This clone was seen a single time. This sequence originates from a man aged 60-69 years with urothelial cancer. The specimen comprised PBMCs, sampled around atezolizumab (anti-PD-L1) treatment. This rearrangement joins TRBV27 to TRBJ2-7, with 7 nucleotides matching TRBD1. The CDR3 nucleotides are TGTGCCAGCAGTGGCGTGGGGGACAGAAGCGAGCAGTACTTC. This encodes CASSGVGDRSEQYF.